A selection of T cell receptor beta chains follows, all from one sample in a study of cytomegalovirus exposure and HLA in healthy donors. Here immunoSEQ multiplex PCR was the method, and the copy in TCRdb shows in-frame clones only, minus some. This table has around 120,000 clones, about 80% appearing once. The sample taken for sequencing was PBMCs. All receptors derive from a man younger than 45 in good health and CMV-seropositive. Both conserved end residues are part of each CDR3. The D gene is left open where the match is weak. A clone size is listed for some rows: how often the clone was seen (once, few, many), or a class if it is expanded.

v_call: TRBV5-4; clone_size: .; j_call: TRBJ2-1; d_call: TRBD2; cdr3_nt: TGTGCCAGCAGCTCTACAAGCGGGAGTCGCGAGCAGTTCTTC; cdr3_aa: CASSSTSGSREQFF
v_call: TRBV10-2; clone_size: .; j_call: TRBJ2-3; d_call: TRBD2; cdr3_nt: TGCGCCAGCAGTGCTGCGGGGGGGCGAGTAGATACGCAGTATTTT; cdr3_aa: CASSAAGGRVDTQYF
v_call: TRBV28; clone_size: once; j_call: TRBJ1-2; d_call: .; cdr3_nt: TGTGCCAGCAGTCCACCGTACACCGATGGCTACACCTTC; cdr3_aa: CASSPPYTDGYTF
v_call: TRBV11-1; clone_size: .; j_call: TRBJ1-2; d_call: TRBD1; cdr3_nt: TGTGCCAGCAGCGCCGGGACAGGACTTTATGGCTACACCTTC; cdr3_aa: CASSAGTGLYGYTF
v_call: TRBV7-9; clone_size: .; j_call: TRBJ2-3; d_call: TRBD1; cdr3_nt: TGTTCCAGCAGTCTTGCCCTGACAGGGAGCACAGATACGCAGTATTTT; cdr3_aa: CSSSLALTGSTDTQYF
v_call: TRBV7-2; clone_size: .; j_call: TRBJ1-2; d_call: .; cdr3_nt: TGTGCCAGCAGCTTAGCGCCCAGGGTTGGCTACACCTTC; cdr3_aa: CASSLAPRVGYTF
v_call: TRBV5-4; clone_size: .; j_call: TRBJ1-2; d_call: .; cdr3_nt: TGTGCCGGCAGCTTGGGGCAGGGGTACTCCGATGGCTACACCTTC; cdr3_aa: CAGSLGQGYSDGYTF
v_call: TRBV9; clone_size: .; j_call: TRBJ2-5; d_call: TRBD2; cdr3_nt: TGTGCCAGCAGCGTTGCGGGACTAGCGGGGGGCCCTTACCAAGAGACCCAGTACTTC; cdr3_aa: CASSVAGLAGGPYQETQYF
v_call: TRBV4-3; clone_size: .; j_call: TRBJ1-1; d_call: TRBD1; cdr3_nt: TGCGCCAGCAGCCAAGTTCCGGGACAGGTTCCCCAGGGGGCTCCTGAAGCTTTCTTT; cdr3_aa: CASSQVPGQVPQGAPEAFF
v_call: TRBV12-5; clone_size: .; j_call: TRBJ2-7; d_call: TRBD2; cdr3_nt: TGTGCTAGTGGGGTAGCGGGATCCCCCTACGAGCAGTACTTC; cdr3_aa: CASGVAGSPYEQYF
v_call: TRBV5-1; clone_size: once; j_call: TRBJ2-1; d_call: TRBD2; cdr3_nt: TGCGCCAGCAGCTTGGTAGGACTAGCGGAGCAGTTCTTC; cdr3_aa: CASSLVGLAEQFF
v_call: TRBV15; clone_size: .; j_call: TRBJ1-5; d_call: .; cdr3_nt: TGTGCCACCAGTCGTAGAAATCAGCCCCAGCATTTT; cdr3_aa: CATSRRNQPQHF
v_call: TRBV6-4; clone_size: .; j_call: TRBJ2-2; d_call: TRBD1; cdr3_nt: TGTGCCAGCAGACACGGACAGGACACCGGGGAGCTGTTTTTT; cdr3_aa: CASRHGQDTGELFF
v_call: TRBV7-2; clone_size: .; j_call: TRBJ2-7; d_call: .; cdr3_nt: TGTGCCAGCAGCTTAGGGTATATGAGCTTC; cdr3_aa: CASSLGYMSF
v_call: TRBV5-1; clone_size: .; j_call: TRBJ2-7; d_call: TRBD2; cdr3_nt: TGCGCCAGCAGCGACCTCACTAGCGGGATCTACGAGCAGTACTTC; cdr3_aa: CASSDLTSGIYEQYF
v_call: TRBV6-4; clone_size: .; j_call: TRBJ1-1; d_call: .; cdr3_nt: TGTGCCAGCACAGTCCCGAACACTGAAGCTTTCTTT; cdr3_aa: CASTVPNTEAFF
v_call: TRBV14; clone_size: .; j_call: TRBJ2-2; d_call: .; cdr3_nt: TGTGCCAGCAGCCAGACTCTATGGTACACCGGGGAGCTGTTTTTT; cdr3_aa: CASSQTLWYTGELFF
v_call: TRBV5-1; clone_size: .; j_call: TRBJ2-1; d_call: .; cdr3_nt: TGCGCCAGCAGCCCCCCTACTGGACAGCGAGGGGATGAGCAGTTCTTC; cdr3_aa: CASSPPTGQRGDEQFF
v_call: TRBV7-6; clone_size: .; j_call: TRBJ1-5; d_call: .; cdr3_nt: TGTGCCAGCAGCTTATCAAGGGGAACCTATAGCAATCAGCCCCAGCATTTT; cdr3_aa: CASSLSRGTYSNQPQHF
v_call: TRBV4-2; clone_size: .; j_call: TRBJ2-4; d_call: .; cdr3_nt: TGTGCCAGCAGCCAGGAGCGGAGCGAAAACATTCAGTACTTC; cdr3_aa: CASSQERSENIQYF
v_call: TRBV23-1; clone_size: .; j_call: TRBJ2-5; d_call: TRBD2; cdr3_nt: TGCGCGCGACTCAAGGGCCTAGCGGAATACCAAGAGACCCAGTACTTC; cdr3_aa: CARLKGLAEYQETQYF
v_call: TRBV7-2; clone_size: .; j_call: TRBJ1-3; d_call: .; cdr3_nt: TGTGCCAGCAGCCTTGGGGCCCTTAGCTCTGGAAACACCATATATTTT; cdr3_aa: CASSLGALSSGNTIYF
v_call: TRBV2; clone_size: .; j_call: TRBJ2-5; d_call: .; cdr3_nt: TGTGCCAGCACCCCCAATGGGGGGCAAGAGACCCAGTACTTC; cdr3_aa: CASTPNGGQETQYF
v_call: TRBV7-6; clone_size: .; j_call: TRBJ2-5; d_call: .; cdr3_nt: TGTGCCAGCAGCCCGCGAAGAGGGACCCAGTACTTC; cdr3_aa: CASSPRRGTQYF
v_call: TRBV25-1; clone_size: .; j_call: TRBJ1-3; d_call: .; cdr3_nt: TGTGCCAGCAGCCAGGGTGCTGGAAACACCATATATTTT; cdr3_aa: CASSQGAGNTIYF
v_call: TRBV7-7; clone_size: few; j_call: TRBJ2-5; d_call: TRBD2; cdr3_nt: TGTGCTAGCAGCCACGGACTAGCGGGAGGGCCGGGTGAGACCCAGTACTTC; cdr3_aa: CASSHGLAGGPGETQYF
v_call: TRBV10-3; clone_size: .; j_call: TRBJ2-7; d_call: TRBD1; cdr3_nt: TGTGCCATCAGTGGGGACAGCATGCTGAGGGAGCAGTACTTC; cdr3_aa: CAISGDSMLREQYF
v_call: TRBV5-4; clone_size: .; j_call: TRBJ2-5; d_call: TRBD2; cdr3_nt: TGTGCCAGCAGCTCTAGCGGGGTGGAGACCCAGTACTTC; cdr3_aa: CASSSSGVETQYF
v_call: TRBV11-2; clone_size: .; j_call: TRBJ1-1; d_call: .; cdr3_nt: TGTGCCAGCAGCTTGTTGGGCACCACTGAAGCTTTCTTT; cdr3_aa: CASSLLGTTEAFF
v_call: TRBV27; clone_size: .; j_call: TRBJ2-5; d_call: TRBD2; cdr3_nt: TGTGCCAGCAGTTTAGGACTAGCGGGATCAGAGACCCAGTACTTC; cdr3_aa: CASSLGLAGSETQYF
v_call: TRBV7-2; clone_size: .; j_call: TRBJ1-1; d_call: TRBD1; cdr3_nt: TGTGCCAGCAGCCGGGACAGGGGCGCTGAAGCTTTCTTT; cdr3_aa: CASSRDRGAEAFF
v_call: TRBV5-1; clone_size: .; j_call: TRBJ2-5; d_call: TRBD2; cdr3_nt: TGCGCCAGCAGCTTGGCCGGGACTACTCAAGAGACCCAGTACTTC; cdr3_aa: CASSLAGTTQETQYF
v_call: TRBV5-1; clone_size: .; j_call: TRBJ2-7; d_call: TRBD2; cdr3_nt: TGCGCCAGCAGCTTGAGAAGCGGGAGCTACGAGCAGTACTTC; cdr3_aa: CASSLRSGSYEQYF
v_call: TRBV2; clone_size: .; j_call: TRBJ1-5; d_call: .; cdr3_nt: TGTGCCAGCAGTGAACTGAGCAGCAATCAGCCCCAGCATTTT; cdr3_aa: CASSELSSNQPQHF
v_call: TRBV7-2; clone_size: .; j_call: TRBJ1-2; d_call: .; cdr3_nt: TGTGCCAGCAGCTTTTCGAGCTATGGCTACACCTTC; cdr3_aa: CASSFSSYGYTF
v_call: TRBV7-2; clone_size: .; j_call: TRBJ2-7; d_call: TRBD2; cdr3_nt: TGTGCCAGCAGCCCTACTAGCGGGAGTTTCTCCTACGAGCAGTACTTC; cdr3_aa: CASSPTSGSFSYEQYF
v_call: TRBV7-9; clone_size: .; j_call: TRBJ1-2; d_call: .; cdr3_nt: TGTGCCAGCAGCTTAGGTGGCAGGGGCTATGGCTACACCTTC; cdr3_aa: CASSLGGRGYGYTF
v_call: TRBV10-3; clone_size: .; j_call: TRBJ1-5; d_call: TRBD1; cdr3_nt: TGTGCCATCAGTGAGTTCCAGGGACAGGGCCGGGGCAATCAGCCCCAGCATTTT; cdr3_aa: CAISEFQGQGRGNQPQHF
v_call: TRBV29-1; clone_size: .; j_call: TRBJ2-1; d_call: .; cdr3_nt: TGCAGCGTTGAAGGGCTAGTGAGCTCCTACAATGAGCAGTTCTTC; cdr3_aa: CSVEGLVSSYNEQFF
v_call: TRBV5-6; clone_size: .; j_call: TRBJ2-1; d_call: TRBD2; cdr3_nt: TGTGCCAGCAGCTTAGTACATAGCGGGATCCCCTACAATGAGCAGTTCTTC; cdr3_aa: CASSLVHSGIPYNEQFF
v_call: TRBV18; clone_size: .; j_call: TRBJ1-2; d_call: .; cdr3_nt: TGTGCCAGCTCACCTACGGGAGACAGAACCTATGGCTACACCTTC; cdr3_aa: CASSPTGDRTYGYTF
v_call: TRBV7-7; clone_size: .; j_call: TRBJ2-7; d_call: TRBD1; cdr3_nt: TGTGCTAGCAGCCCCCCCCAGAGGGACAGGGTTTCCTACGAGCAGTACTTC; cdr3_aa: CASSPPQRDRVSYEQYF
v_call: TRBV4-2; clone_size: .; j_call: TRBJ2-1; d_call: TRBD2; cdr3_nt: TGTGCCAGCAGCCAAGATCCAGCGGGAGGCCGCAATGAGCAGTTCTTC; cdr3_aa: CASSQDPAGGRNEQFF
v_call: TRBV6-6; clone_size: few; j_call: TRBJ1-1; d_call: .; cdr3_nt: TGTGCCAGCAATAGGGGCACTGAAGCTTTCTTT; cdr3_aa: CASNRGTEAFF
v_call: TRBV27; clone_size: .; j_call: TRBJ2-7; d_call: .; cdr3_nt: TGTGCCAGCAGTTTAGCGCACAGACCACGCTACGAGCAGTACTTC; cdr3_aa: CASSLAHRPRYEQYF
v_call: TRBV13; clone_size: .; j_call: TRBJ2-7; d_call: .; cdr3_nt: TGTGCCAGCAGCTTAGCTAGCGACTACGAGCAGTACTTC; cdr3_aa: CASSLASDYEQYF
v_call: TRBV4-1; clone_size: .; j_call: TRBJ2-3; d_call: .; cdr3_nt: TGCGCCAGCAGCCAAGTCCAGGACTTAGATACGCAGTATTTT; cdr3_aa: CASSQVQDLDTQYF
v_call: TRBV6-5; clone_size: few; j_call: TRBJ2-7; d_call: .; cdr3_nt: TGTGCCAGCAGCAGGACAGCGAGCTCCTACGAGCAGTACTTC; cdr3_aa: CASSRTASSYEQYF
v_call: TRBV7-9; clone_size: .; j_call: TRBJ2-1; d_call: TRBD2; cdr3_nt: TGTGCCAGCAGCTTGGGGACTAGCGGGGGGAATGAGCAGTTCTTC; cdr3_aa: CASSLGTSGGNEQFF
v_call: TRBV7-9; clone_size: few; j_call: TRBJ1-3; d_call: .; cdr3_nt: TGTGCCAGCAGCCCACAGGGTTCTGGAAACACCATATATTTT; cdr3_aa: CASSPQGSGNTIYF
v_call: TRBV30; clone_size: .; j_call: TRBJ1-1; d_call: .; cdr3_nt: TGTGCCTGGAGTGTAGCTCGATGGACTGAAGCTTTCTTT; cdr3_aa: CAWSVARWTEAFF
v_call: TRBV4-2; clone_size: .; j_call: TRBJ2-7; d_call: .; cdr3_nt: TGTGCCAGCAGCCAAGTGGGGGGGGGCGCCTACGAGCAGTACTTC; cdr3_aa: CASSQVGGGAYEQYF
v_call: TRBV4-2; clone_size: .; j_call: TRBJ2-7; d_call: .; cdr3_nt: TGTGCCAGCAGCCAGGGGTGGGGGGACTACGAGCAGTACTTC; cdr3_aa: CASSQGWGDYEQYF